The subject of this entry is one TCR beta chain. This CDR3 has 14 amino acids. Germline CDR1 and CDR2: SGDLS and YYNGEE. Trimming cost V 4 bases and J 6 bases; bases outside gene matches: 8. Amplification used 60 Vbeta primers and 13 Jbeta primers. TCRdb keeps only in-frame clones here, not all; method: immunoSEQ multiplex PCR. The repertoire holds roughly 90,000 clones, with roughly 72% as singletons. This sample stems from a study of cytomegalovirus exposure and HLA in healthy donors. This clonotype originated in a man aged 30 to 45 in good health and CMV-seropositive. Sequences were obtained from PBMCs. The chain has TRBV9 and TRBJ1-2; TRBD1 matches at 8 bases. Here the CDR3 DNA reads TGTGCCAGCAGCCCAGGGGGCAGGGATCATGGCTACACCTTC. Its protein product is CASSPGGRDHGYTF.